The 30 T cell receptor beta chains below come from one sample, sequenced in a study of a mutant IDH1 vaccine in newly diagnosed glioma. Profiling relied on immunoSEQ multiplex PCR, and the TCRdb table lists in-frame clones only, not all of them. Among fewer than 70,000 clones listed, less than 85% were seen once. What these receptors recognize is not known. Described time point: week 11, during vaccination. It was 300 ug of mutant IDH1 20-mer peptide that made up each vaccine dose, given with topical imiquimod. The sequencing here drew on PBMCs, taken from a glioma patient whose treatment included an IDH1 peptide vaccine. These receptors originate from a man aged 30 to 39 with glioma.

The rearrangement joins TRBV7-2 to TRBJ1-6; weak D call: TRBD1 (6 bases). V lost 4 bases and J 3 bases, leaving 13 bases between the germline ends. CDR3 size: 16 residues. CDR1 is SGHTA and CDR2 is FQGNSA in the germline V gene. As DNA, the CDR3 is TGTGCCAGCAGCTGGGGGCCCGGGAACTATAATTCACCCCTCCACTTT. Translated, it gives CASSWGPGNYNSPLHF.

The CDR3 region is CATSRVQGATLKETQYF. For the CDR3, the DNA is TGTGCCACCAGCAGAGTACAGGGGGCCACCCTTAAAGAGACCCAGTACTTC. This rearrangement joins TRBV15 to TRBJ2-5, with 9 nucleotides matching TRBD1. V lost 1 base and J lost 3; bases outside the gene matches: 9. CDR3 length equals 17 residues. CDR1 LNHNV and CDR2 YYDKDF come from the germline V gene (reference sequence).

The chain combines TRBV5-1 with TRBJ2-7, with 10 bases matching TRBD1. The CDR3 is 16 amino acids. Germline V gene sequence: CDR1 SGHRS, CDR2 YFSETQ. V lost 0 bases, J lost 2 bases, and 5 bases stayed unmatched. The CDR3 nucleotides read TGCGCCAGCAGCTTGGAACCCGGGACAGGGGCCTACGAGCAGTACTTC. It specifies CASSLEPGTGAYEQYF.

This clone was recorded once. The CDR3 DNA follows: TGCGCCAGCAGCCTATCGCCCGGACAGGGGTTCCCAGATACGCAGTATTTT. It specifies CASSLSPGQGFPDTQYF. The chain has TRBV4-3 and TRBJ2-3; 9 nucleotides line up with TRBD1. The germline V gene encodes CDR1 LGHNA and CDR2 YSLEER. The junction had 12 bases not matched to a gene; V was cut back by 4 bases and J by 4 bases. The CDR3 is 17 amino acids.

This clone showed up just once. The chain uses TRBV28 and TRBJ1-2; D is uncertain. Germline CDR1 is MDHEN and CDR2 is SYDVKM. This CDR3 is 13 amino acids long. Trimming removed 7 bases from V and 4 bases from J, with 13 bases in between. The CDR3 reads CASNLGHLYGYTF. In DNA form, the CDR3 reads TGTGCCAGCAACCTCGGGCATCTCTATGGCTACACCTTC.

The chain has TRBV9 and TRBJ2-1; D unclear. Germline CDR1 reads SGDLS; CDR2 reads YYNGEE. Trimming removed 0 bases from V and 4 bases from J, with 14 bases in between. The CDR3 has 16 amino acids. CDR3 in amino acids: CASSVVSGMGYNEQFF. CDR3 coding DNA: TGTGCCAGCAGCGTAGTTAGTGGGATGGGGTACAATGAGCAGTTCTTC.

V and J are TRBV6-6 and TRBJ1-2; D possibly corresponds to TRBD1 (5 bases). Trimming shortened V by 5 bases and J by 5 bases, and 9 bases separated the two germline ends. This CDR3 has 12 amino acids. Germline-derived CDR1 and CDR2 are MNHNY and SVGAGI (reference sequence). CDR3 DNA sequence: TGTGCCAGCAGTCAACGACAGTATGGCTACACCTTC. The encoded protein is CASSQRQYGYTF.

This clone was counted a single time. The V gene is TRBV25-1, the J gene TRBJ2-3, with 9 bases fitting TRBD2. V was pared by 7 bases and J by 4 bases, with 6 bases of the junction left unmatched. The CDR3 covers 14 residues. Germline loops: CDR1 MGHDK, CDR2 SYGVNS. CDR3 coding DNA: TGTGCCAGCAAGGGACTAGCATTCTCAGATACGCAGTATTTT. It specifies CASKGLAFSDTQYF.

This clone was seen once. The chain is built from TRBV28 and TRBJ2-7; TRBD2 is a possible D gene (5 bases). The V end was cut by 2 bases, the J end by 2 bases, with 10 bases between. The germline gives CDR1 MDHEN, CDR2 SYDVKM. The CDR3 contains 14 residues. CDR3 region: CASSLRGSPYEQYF. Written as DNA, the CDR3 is TGTGCCAGCAGTTTAAGAGGGTCTCCCTACGAGCAGTACTTC.

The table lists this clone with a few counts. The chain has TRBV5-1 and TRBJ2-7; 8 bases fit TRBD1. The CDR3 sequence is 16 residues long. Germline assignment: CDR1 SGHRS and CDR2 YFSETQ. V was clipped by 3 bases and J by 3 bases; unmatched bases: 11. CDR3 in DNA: TGCGCCAGCAGCTGGACACCGGGACAGGTCCTCTACGAGCAGTACTTC. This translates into CASSWTPGQVLYEQYF.

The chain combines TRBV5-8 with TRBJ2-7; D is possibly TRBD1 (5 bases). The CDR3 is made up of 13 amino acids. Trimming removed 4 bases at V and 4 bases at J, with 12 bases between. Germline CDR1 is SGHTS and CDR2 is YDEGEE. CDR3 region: CASSRARGYEQYF. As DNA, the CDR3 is TGTGCCAGCAGCCGAGCTAGGGGTTACGAGCAGTACTTC.

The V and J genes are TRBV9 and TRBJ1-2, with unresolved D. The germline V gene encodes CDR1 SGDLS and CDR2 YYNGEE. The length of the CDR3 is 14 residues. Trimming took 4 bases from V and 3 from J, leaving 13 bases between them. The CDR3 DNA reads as TGTGCCAGCAGCCCCACGATCCGGGACTATGGCTACACCTTC. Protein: CASSPTIRDYGYTF.

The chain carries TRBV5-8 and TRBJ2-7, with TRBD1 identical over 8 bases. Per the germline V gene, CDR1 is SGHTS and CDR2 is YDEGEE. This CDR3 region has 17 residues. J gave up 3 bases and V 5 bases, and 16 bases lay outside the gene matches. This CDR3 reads CASRIRTGTGRNYEQYF. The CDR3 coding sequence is TGTGCCAGCAGAATAAGAACCGGGACAGGAAGAAACTACGAGCAGTACTTC.

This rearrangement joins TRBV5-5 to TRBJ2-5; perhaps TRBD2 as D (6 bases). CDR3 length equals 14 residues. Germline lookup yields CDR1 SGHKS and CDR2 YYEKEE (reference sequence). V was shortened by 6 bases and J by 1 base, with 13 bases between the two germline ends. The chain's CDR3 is CASTQGLFQETQYF. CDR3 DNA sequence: TGTGCCAGCACCCAAGGACTATTCCAAGAGACCCAGTACTTC. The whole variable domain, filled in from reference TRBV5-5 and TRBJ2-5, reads DAGVTQSPTHLIKTRGQQVTLRCSPISGHKSVSWYQQVLGQGPQFIFQYYEKEERGRGNFPDRFSARQFPNYSSELNVNALLLGDSALYLCASTQGLFQETQYFGPGTRLLVL.

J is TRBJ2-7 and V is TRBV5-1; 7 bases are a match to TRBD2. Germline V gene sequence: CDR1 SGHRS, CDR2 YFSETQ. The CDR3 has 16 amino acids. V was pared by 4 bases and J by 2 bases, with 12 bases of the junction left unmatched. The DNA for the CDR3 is TGCGCCAGCAGCCCAGACGCGGGGGACTCAACCTACGAGCAGTACTTC. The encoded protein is CASSPDAGDSTYEQYF.

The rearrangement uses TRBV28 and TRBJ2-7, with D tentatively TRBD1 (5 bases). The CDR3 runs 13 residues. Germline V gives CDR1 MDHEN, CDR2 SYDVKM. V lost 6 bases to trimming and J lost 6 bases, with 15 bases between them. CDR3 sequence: CASSPLRGPEQYF. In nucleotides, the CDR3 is TGTGCCAGCAGCCCCCTTAGGGGTCCCGAGCAGTACTTC. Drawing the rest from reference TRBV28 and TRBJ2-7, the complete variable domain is DVKVTQSSRYLVKRTGEKVFLECVQDMDHENMFWYRQDPGLGLRLIYFSYDVKMKEKGDIPEGYSVSREKKERFSLILESASTNQTSMYLCASSPLRGPEQYFGPGTRLTVT.

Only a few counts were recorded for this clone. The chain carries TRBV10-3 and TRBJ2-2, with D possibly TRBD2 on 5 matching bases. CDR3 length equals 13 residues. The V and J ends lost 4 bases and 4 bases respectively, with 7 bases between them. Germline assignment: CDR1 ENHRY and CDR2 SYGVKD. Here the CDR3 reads CAISGLITGELFF. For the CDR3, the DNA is TGTGCCATCAGTGGACTAATCACCGGGGAGCTGTTTTTT.

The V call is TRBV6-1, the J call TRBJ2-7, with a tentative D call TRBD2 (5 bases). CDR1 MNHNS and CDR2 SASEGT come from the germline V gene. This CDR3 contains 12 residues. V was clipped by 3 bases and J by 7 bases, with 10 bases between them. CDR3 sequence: CASSEVRGEQYF. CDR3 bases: TGTGCCAGCAGTGAGGTCAGAGGGGAGCAGTACTTC.

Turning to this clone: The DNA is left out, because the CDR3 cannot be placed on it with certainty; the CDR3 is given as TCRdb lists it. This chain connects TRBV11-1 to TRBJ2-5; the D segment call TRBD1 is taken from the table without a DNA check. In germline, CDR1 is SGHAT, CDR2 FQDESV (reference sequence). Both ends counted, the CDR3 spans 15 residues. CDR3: CASSFGPGTVETQYF.

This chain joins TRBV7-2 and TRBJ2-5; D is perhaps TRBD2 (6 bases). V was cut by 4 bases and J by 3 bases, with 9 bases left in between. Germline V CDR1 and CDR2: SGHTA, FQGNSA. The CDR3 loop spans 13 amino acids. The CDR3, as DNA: TGTGCCAGCAGCTGGGACTTCGAAGAGACCCAGTACTTC. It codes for CASSWDFEETQYF.

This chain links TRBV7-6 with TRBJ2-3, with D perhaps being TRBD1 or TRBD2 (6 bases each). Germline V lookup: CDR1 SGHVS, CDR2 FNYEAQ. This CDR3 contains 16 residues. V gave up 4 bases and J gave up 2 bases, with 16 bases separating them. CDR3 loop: CASSSQGGPFTDTQYF. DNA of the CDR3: TGTGCCAGCAGCTCCCAAGGGGGGCCTTTCACAGATACGCAGTATTTT. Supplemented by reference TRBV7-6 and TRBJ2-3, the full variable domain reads GAGVSQSPRYKVTKRGQDVALRCDPISGHVSLYWYRQALGQGPEFLTYFNYEAQQDKSGLPNDRFSAERPEGSISTLTIQRTEQRDSAMYRCASSSQGGPFTDTQYFGPGTRLTVL.

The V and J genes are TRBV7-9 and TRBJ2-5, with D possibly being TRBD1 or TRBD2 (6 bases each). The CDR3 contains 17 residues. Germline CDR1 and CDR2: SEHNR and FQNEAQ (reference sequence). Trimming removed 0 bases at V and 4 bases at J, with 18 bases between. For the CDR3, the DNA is TGTGCCAGCAGCTTAGCGGGGGGCGCGGGTTCAGGAGAGACCCAGTACTTC. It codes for CASSLAGGAGSGETQYF.

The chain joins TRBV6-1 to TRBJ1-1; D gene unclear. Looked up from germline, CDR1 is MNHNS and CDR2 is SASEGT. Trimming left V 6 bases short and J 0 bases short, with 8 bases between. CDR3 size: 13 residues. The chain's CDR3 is CASRSELNTEAFF. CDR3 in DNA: TGTGCCAGCAGGTCAGAGTTGAACACTGAAGCTTTCTTT.

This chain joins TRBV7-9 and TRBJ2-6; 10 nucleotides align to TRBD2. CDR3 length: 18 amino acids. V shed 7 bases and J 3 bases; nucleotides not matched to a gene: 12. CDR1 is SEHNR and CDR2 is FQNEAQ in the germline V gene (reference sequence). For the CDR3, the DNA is TGTGCCAGCACCCCGACTAGCGGGTGGTCCTATGGGGCCAACGTCCTGACTTTC. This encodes CASTPTSGWSYGANVLTF.

The CDR3 loop is CAISLGTTDTQYF. The CDR3 DNA follows: TGTGCCATCAGCCTAGGGACAACAGATACGCAGTATTTT. The V call is TRBV10-3, the J call TRBJ2-3, with D maybe TRBD1 (6 bases). The V gene lost 6 bases and the J gene lost 3 bases, with 10 bases spanning the gap. The CDR3 loop spans 13 amino acids. Germline CDR1 reads ENHRY; CDR2 reads SYGVKD.

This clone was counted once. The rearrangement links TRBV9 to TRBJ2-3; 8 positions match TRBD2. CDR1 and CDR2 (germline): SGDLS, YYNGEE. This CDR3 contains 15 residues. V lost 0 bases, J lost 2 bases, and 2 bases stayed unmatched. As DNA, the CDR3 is TGTGCCAGCAGCGTAGCAGCGGGGGCCACAGATACGCAGTATTTT. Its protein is CASSVAAGATDTQYF.

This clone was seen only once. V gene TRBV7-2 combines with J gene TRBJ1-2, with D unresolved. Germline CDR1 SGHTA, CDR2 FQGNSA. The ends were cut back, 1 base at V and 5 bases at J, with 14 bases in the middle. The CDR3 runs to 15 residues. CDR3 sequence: CASSLETDRIYGYTF. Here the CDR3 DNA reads TGTGCCAGCAGCTTAGAGACCGACCGCATTTATGGCTACACCTTC.

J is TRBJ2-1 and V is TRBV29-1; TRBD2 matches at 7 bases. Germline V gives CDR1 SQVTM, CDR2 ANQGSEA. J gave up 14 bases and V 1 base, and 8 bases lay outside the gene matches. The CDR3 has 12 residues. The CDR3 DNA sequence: TGCAGCGTTGAAGTAGCGGGTCGACCTAAGTTCTTC. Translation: CSVEVAGRPKFF.

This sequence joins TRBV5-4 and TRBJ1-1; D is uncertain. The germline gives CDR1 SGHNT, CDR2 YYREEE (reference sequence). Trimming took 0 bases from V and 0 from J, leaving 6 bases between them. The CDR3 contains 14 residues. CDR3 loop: CASSLAGMNTEAFF. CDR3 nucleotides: TGTGCCAGCAGCTTGGCCGGCATGAACACTGAAGCTTTCTTT.

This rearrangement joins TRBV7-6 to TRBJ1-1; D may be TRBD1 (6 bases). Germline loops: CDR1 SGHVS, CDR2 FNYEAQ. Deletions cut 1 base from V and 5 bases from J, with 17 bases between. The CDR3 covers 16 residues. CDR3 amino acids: CASSLGRGAGGTEAFF. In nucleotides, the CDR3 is TGTGCCAGCAGCTTAGGGCGGGGGGCAGGAGGTACTGAAGCTTTCTTT.